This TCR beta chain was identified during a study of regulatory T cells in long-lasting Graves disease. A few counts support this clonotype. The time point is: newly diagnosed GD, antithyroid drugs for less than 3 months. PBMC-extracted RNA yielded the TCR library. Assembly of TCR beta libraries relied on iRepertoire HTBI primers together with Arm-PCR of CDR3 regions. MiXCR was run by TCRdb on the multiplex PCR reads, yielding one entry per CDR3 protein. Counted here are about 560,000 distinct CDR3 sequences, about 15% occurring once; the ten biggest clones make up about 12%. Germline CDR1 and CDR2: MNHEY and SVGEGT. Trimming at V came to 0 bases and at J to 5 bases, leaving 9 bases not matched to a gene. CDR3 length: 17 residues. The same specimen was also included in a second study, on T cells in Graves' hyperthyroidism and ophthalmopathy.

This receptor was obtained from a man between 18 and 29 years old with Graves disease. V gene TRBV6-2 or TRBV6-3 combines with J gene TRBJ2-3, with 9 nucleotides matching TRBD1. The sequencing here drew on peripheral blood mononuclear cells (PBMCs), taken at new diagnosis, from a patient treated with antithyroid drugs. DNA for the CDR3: TGTGCCAGCAGTTACTCGCCCGGACAGGGGAGAGGAGATACGCAGTATTTT. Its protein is CASSYSPGQGRGDTQYF.